The rows below give T cell receptor beta chains drawn from one sample of a study of blood T cell repertoires in COVID-19. Clones were read by immunoSEQ multiplex PCR, and TCRdb kept only the in-frame ones, dropping some. The data contain over 200,000 clones, 75% to 90% of them singletons. The source material was peripheral blood. Receptor source: a man in his fifties or sixties who had recovered from COVID-19. Both conserved end residues are part of each CDR3. The order of the fields is D gene, J gene, V gene, clone size, CDR3 DNA, CDR3 protein. The D gene is left open where the match is weak. Not every row has a clone size; where given, it reads once, few, many or a size class.

>TRBD2|TRBJ2-7|TRBV30|.
TGTGCCTGGAGTGTAACGCCGGGAGGAACGGGCGAGCAGTACTTC
CAWSVTPGGTGEQYF
>TRBD1|TRBJ1-4|TRBV7-2|many
TGTGCCAGCAGCCTAGCCCCTGGGACAGCTAATGAAAAACTGTTTTTT
CASSLAPGTANEKLFF
>TRBD1|TRBJ2-1|TRBV18|once
TGTGCCAGCTCGCAGACAGGGGGGAATGAGCAGTTCTTC
CASSQTGGNEQFF
>TRBD1|TRBJ2-7|TRBV12-5|.
TGTGCTAGTGGTTCGACAGGGCAAACCATGTACTTC
CASGSTGQTMYF
>.|TRBJ2-3|TRBV27|.
TGTGCCAGCAGTTTCTGGCGGGACGTGGGTACGCAGTATTTT
CASSFWRDVGTQYF
>TRBD1|TRBJ1-1|TRBV6-5|once
TGTGCCAGCAGTTACACCGACAGGGAGAACACTGAAGCTTTCTTT
CASSYTDRENTEAFF
>TRBD2|TRBJ2-2|TRBV19|.
TGTGCCAGTAATTTGGGACTAGCGGGGACCGGGGAGCTGTTTTTT
CASNLGLAGTGELFF
>.|TRBJ1-2|TRBV2|few
TGTGCCAGCAGCCGTGACCGGGGTACTAACTATGGCTACACCTTC
CASSRDRGTNYGYTF
>TRBD1|TRBJ2-5|TRBV30|.
TGTGCCTGGAGTGTACGGCCAGGGGGCCAAGAGACCCAGTACTTC
CAWSVRPGGQETQYF
>TRBD1|TRBJ1-5|TRBV27|.
TGTGCCAGCAGTTTAGGGACAGGGTTTGGCCAGCCCCAGCATTTT
CASSLGTGFGQPQHF
>TRBD2|TRBJ2-5|TRBV28|.
TGTGCCAGCAGAAACCAAGAGAGGGCAGCGTCTAGCGGAGCCCAGGGGACCCAGTACTTC
CASRNQERAASSGAQGTQYF
>.|TRBJ2-2|TRBV11-3|.
TGTGCCAGCAGCCCTGGGGGGACTGTGAACACCGGGGAGCTGTTTTTT
CASSPGGTVNTGELFF
>TRBD1|TRBJ1-1|TRBV5-1|.
TGCGCCAGCAGTACAGGGGGCCTGAACACTGAAGCTTTCTTT
CASSTGGLNTEAFF
>TRBD1|TRBJ2-2|TRBV18|.
TGTGCCAGCTCACCACCGGGACAGGGGAGCACCGGGGAGCTGTTTTTT
CASSPPGQGSTGELFF
>.|TRBJ2-5|TRBV2|.
.
CASTSETQYF
>TRBD1|TRBJ2-5|TRBV5-4|.
TGTGCCAGCAGCTACAGGGGCGGCGAGACCCAGTACTTC
CASSYRGGETQYF
>.|TRBJ2-5|TRBV12-5|.
TGTGCTAGTGGGCCCCCTTCGGCAAGTGACATGGAGACCCAGTACTTC
CASGPPSASDMETQYF
>TRBD2|TRBJ2-7|TRBV5-6|.
TGTGCCAGCAGCGTATGGGGGAGGACTAGCGGGAGGGCCAACGAGCAGTACTTC
CASSVWGRTSGRANEQYF
>TRBD1|TRBJ1-1|TRBV11-2|.
TGTGCCAGCAGCCCGGGACAGGACACTGAAGCTTTCTTT
CASSPGQDTEAFF
>TRBD2|TRBJ2-3|TRBV19|.
TGTGCCAGTAGTAGCCGGCTCAGCGGGGGTACAGATACGCAGTATTTT
CASSSRLSGGTDTQYF
>.|TRBJ2-2|TRBV9|.
TGTGCCAGCAGCCGAGGGCACGCGAACACCGGGGAGCTGTTTTTT
CASSRGHANTGELFF
>TRBD2|TRBJ2-7|TRBV2|.
TGTGCCACTAAATCCGGGACTAGTGCCTACGAGCAGTACTTC
CATKSGTSAYEQYF
>TRBD2|TRBJ2-1|TRBV15|.
TGTGCCACCAGCAGAGGGGAGGGGAACAATGAGCAGTTCTTC
CATSRGEGNNEQFF
>TRBD1|TRBJ2-2|TRBV4-1|.
TGCGCCAGCAGCCAAGGACAGGGAACGGCCGGGGAGCTGTTTTTT
CASSQGQGTAGELFF
>.|TRBJ2-5|TRBV6-2/TRBV6-3|.
TGTGCCAGCAGTTCCTCACAGGGCGCAGAGACCCAGTACTTC
CASSSSQGAETQYF
>.|TRBJ1-1|TRBV28|.
TGTGCCAGCAGTTTATTAGGGGCTTTGGCTGAAGCTTTCTTT
CASSLLGALAEAFF
>.|TRBJ1-5|TRBV30|once
TGTGCCTGGAGTGTAAGGCGGGCCCAGCATTTT
CAWSVRRAQHF
>.|TRBJ2-7|TRBV28|.
TGTGCCAGCAGATCTCAGGGGTTCTCCTACGAGCAGTACTTC
CASRSQGFSYEQYF
>.|TRBJ2-7|TRBV18|many
TGTGCCAGCTCCCCCGGGATGGGAAGAGGGACCTACGAGCAGTACTTC
CASSPGMGRGTYEQYF
>.|TRBJ2-7|TRBV11-1|.
TGTGCCAGCAGCATGGAGCGGAGAACCCAGTACTTC
CASSMERRTQYF
>.|TRBJ2-5|TRBV19|.
TGTGCCAGTAGTATAGGACTAGAGGAGACCCAGTACTTC
CASSIGLEETQYF
>.|TRBJ2-5|TRBV12-5|.
TGTGCTAGTGGCAAGGGGGATGGGACCCAGTACTTC
CASGKGDGTQYF
>.|TRBJ1-2|TRBV12-3/TRBV12-4|.
TGTGCCAGCAGTGGACAGCACTATGGCTACACCTTC
CASSGQHYGYTF
>.|TRBJ1-3|TRBV7-2|once
TGTGCCAGCAGCTTGGCGACAGGCGCCAACACCATATATTTT
CASSLATGANTIYF
>.|TRBJ2-7|TRBV11-2|.
TGTGCCAGCAGCTTAGATCCCGGGAACTCCTACGAGCAGTACTTC
CASSLDPGNSYEQYF
>TRBD2|TRBJ2-7|TRBV20-1|.
TGCAGTGCTAGTACGGGAGGGAGGTACGAGCAGTACTTC
CSASTGGRYEQYF
>.|TRBJ2-5|TRBV4-2|once
TGTGCCAGCAGCCAAGATATGGGGAGCTGGGAGACCCAGTACTTC
CASSQDMGSWETQYF
>.|TRBJ2-3|TRBV11-2|.
TGTGCCAGCAGCTTAGGAATGGCAGGGGGCACAGATACGCAGTATTTT
CASSLGMAGGTDTQYF
>TRBD2|TRBJ2-3|TRBV18|.
TGTGCCAGCTCCCGATTTGGACTAGCGGGAAGCACAGATACGCAGTATTTT
CASSRFGLAGSTDTQYF
>TRBD2|TRBJ2-7|TRBV25-1|.
TGTGCCAGCAGTGAACCGGGACTAGCTTCCGAGCAGTACTTC
CASSEPGLASEQYF
>.|TRBJ2-3|TRBV5-1|.
TGCGCCAGCAGCTCGGGTGGTAGGGCCGGGAAAGATACGCAGTATTTT
CASSSGGRAGKDTQYF
>TRBD1|TRBJ1-4|TRBV7-9|.
TGTGCCAGCACCAACGGAGGGGGACAGATTAATGAAAAACTGTTTTTT
CASTNGGGQINEKLFF
>TRBD1|TRBJ2-3|TRBV5-4|.
TGTGCCAGCAGCCCACGACAGGGAGTCGGAGATACGCAGTATTTT
CASSPRQGVGDTQYF
>.|TRBJ2-2|TRBV24-1|.
TGTGCCACCAGTGACACACCAGGGGGGGAGCTGTTTTTT
CATSDTPGGELFF
>TRBD1|TRBJ1-6|TRBV19|.
TGTGCCAGTCGTACAGGGGATCGGTTAAATTCACCCCTCCACTTT
CASRTGDRLNSPLHF
>TRBD1|TRBJ1-5|TRBV18|few
TGTGCCAGCTCACCAGGGGACAGTTGGAACAATCAGCCCCAGCATTTT
CASSPGDSWNNQPQHF
>.|TRBJ1-1|TRBV5-1|.
TGCGCCAGCAGCTCAAGCCGCCTGAATAGGAACACTGAAGCTTTCTTT
CASSSSRLNRNTEAFF
>.|TRBJ1-2|TRBV15|.
TGTGCCACCAGCGGGGCGAACTATGGCTACACCTTC
CATSGANYGYTF
>.|TRBJ1-2|TRBV19|few
TGTGCCAGTACAAGCCTGGACAAGGGTGGTGCTAACTATGGCTACACCTTC
CASTSLDKGGANYGYTF
>.|TRBJ2-3|TRBV27|.
TGTGCCAGCAGTTTATCGCGAGTTACAGATACGCAGTATTTT
CASSLSRVTDTQYF